This T cell receptor (beta chain) was identified in a study of blood T cell repertoires in COVID-19. CDR3 size: 14 residues. Trimming removed 1 base from V and 6 bases from J; junction bases left unmatched: 2. CDR1 is LGHDT, CDR2 YNNKEL, per germline (reference sequence). TCRdb's copy holds only in-frame clones and misses some; the assay was immunoSEQ multiplex PCR. The table includes tens of thousands of clones, around four fifths detected once. The rearrangement links TRBV3-1 (or the pseudogene TRBV3-2) to TRBJ2-1; 8 nucleotides align to TRBD1. The sequenced sample was peripheral blood. The clonotype comes from a man aged 50 to 59 with acute or convalescent COVID-19. CDR3 DNA: TGTGCCAGCAGCCAAGCCGACAGGGGCAATGAGCAGTTCTTC. Translating gives CASSQADRGNEQFF.